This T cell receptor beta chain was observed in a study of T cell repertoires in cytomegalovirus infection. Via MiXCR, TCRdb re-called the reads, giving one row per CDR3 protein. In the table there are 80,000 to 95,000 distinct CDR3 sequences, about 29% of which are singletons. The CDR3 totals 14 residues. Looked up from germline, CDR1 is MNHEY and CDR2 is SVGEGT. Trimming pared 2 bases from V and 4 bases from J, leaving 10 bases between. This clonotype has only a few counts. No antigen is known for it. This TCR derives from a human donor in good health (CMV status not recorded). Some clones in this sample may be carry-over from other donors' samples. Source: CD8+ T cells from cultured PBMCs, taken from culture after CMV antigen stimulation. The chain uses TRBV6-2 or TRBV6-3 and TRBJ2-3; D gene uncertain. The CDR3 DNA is TGTGCCAGCAGTTACGGGGTCACCGCAGATACGCAGTATTTT. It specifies CASSYGVTADTQYF.